The clone carrying this T cell receptor beta chain was observed many times. Its antigen is unidentified. These data belong to a study of blood T cells in healthy people across ages. Findings and caveats of the study: Considered underestimates were the diversity estimates obtained from one million T cells.

Trimming stripped 8 bases from V and 3 bases from J, with 15 bases between. Germline CDR1 reads KGHDR; CDR2 reads SFDVKD. CDR3 length equals 14 residues. In terms of origin and age, donors were healthy Caucasian individuals from Russia aged 6 to 90. It was with a sample-barcoded 5' primer and a J-beta primer mix that a second PCR of roughly 7 to 12 cycles was run. TCRdb re-derived calls from the 5' RACE reads in MiXCR, one entry per CDR3 protein. In the table there are about 1.1 million distinct CDR3 sequences, 30% to 40% of which are singletons. The receptor was isolated from a man aged 18 to 30 in good health. The genes are TRBV24-1 and TRBJ2-5, with D possibly TRBD1 on 7 matching bases. Sequenced input: blood. CDR3 protein: CATMRGRGEETQYF. CDR3 nucleotide sequence: TGTGCCACCATGAGGGGCAGGGGGGAAGAGACCCAGTACTTC.